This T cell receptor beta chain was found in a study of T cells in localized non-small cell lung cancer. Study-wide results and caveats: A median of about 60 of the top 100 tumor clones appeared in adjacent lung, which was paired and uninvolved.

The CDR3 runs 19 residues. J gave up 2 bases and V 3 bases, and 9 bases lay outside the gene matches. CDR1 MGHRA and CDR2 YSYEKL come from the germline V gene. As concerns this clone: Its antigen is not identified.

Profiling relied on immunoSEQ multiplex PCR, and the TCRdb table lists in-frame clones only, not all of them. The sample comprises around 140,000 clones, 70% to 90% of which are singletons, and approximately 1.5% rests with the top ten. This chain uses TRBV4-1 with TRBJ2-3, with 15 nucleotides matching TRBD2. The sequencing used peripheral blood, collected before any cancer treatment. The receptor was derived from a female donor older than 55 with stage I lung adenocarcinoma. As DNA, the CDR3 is TGCGCCAGCAGCCAGGGGGGACTAGCGGGAGGCCGACACACAGATACGCAGTATTTT. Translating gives CASSQGGLAGGRHTDTQYF.